The 3 T cell receptor beta chains reported below all come from one sample, sequenced in a study of OX40 agonist ivuxolimab in advanced cancers. The data were produced by immunoSEQ multiplex PCR, yet TCRdb's version contains in-frame clones alone and is incomplete. This table has some 62,000 clones, approximately 80% appearing once. The sequences come from CD4+ or CD8+ T cells sorted from blood, collected in a trial of the OX40 agonist ivuxolimab. These receptors originate from an adult with an advanced solid tumor such as melanoma, head and neck, liver or kidney cancer.

V and J are TRBV4-3 and TRBJ2-7; 13 bases are a match to TRBD2. The length of the CDR3 is 14 residues. CDR1 is LGHNA and CDR2 is YSLEER in the germline V gene. V lost 4 bases and J lost 9; bases outside the gene matches: 6. The CDR3 reads CASSRGTSGTTQYF. The CDR3 nucleotides are TGCGCCAGCAGCCGGGGGACTAGCGGGACAACGCAGTACTTC.

This clone was counted a few times. The chain carries TRBV7-2 and TRBJ2-3; D is ambiguous. Germline CDR1 reads SGHTA; CDR2 reads FQGNSA. This CDR3 is built from 12 residues. V dropped 5 bases and J dropped 6 bases, with 9 bases sitting between them. CDR3 sequence reads: CASSPYSDTQYF. The DNA for the CDR3 is TGTGCCAGCAGCCCGTATTCCGATACGCAGTATTTT.

CDR3 amino acids: CASSLPGRTYNEQFF. In DNA form, the CDR3 reads TGTGCCAGCAGCTTACCAGGGCGAACCTACAATGAGCAGTTCTTC. J is TRBJ2-1 and V is TRBV11-3; a weak D match, TRBD1 (5 bases). Trimming pared 2 bases from V and 2 bases from J, leaving 10 bases between. CDR1 and CDR2 (germline): SGHNT, YENEEA. This CDR3 is built from 15 residues. The full variable domain, completed using reference TRBV11-3 and TRBJ2-1, is EAGVVQSPRYKIIEKKQPVAFWCNPISGHNTLYWYLQNLGQGPELLIRYENEEAVDDSQLPKDRFSAERLKGVDSTLKIQPAELGDSAVYLCASSLPGRTYNEQFFGPGTRLTVL.